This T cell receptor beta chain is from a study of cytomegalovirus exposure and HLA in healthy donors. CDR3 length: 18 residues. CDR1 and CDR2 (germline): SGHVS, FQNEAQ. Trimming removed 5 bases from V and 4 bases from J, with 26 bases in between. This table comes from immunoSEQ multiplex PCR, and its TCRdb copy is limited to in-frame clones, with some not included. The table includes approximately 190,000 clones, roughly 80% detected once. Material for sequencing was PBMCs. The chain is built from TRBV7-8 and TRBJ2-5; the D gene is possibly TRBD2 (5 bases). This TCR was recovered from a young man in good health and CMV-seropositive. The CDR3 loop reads CASSVNLPGIASPETQYF. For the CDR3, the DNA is TGTGCCAGCAGCGTTAACTTGCCCGGGATCGCGTCGCCAGAGACCCAGTACTTC.